The 22 T cell receptor beta chains below all came from one sample that was sequenced in a study of T cells in Graves' hyperthyroidism and ophthalmopathy. RNA transcripts yielded amplified TCR beta CDR3 regions. HTBI primers were used for first-round RT-PCR of the TCR CDR3. TCRdb reprocessed the multiplex PCR reads with MiXCR, giving one entry per CDR3 protein. The data contain approximately 740,000 distinct CDR3 sequences, about 15% of them singletons. Sequenced: blood. The receptors shown here come from a woman aged 18-29 years with Graves' hyperthyroidism.

The table lists this clonotype with a count of one. The chain joins TRBV3-1 to TRBJ2-1, with TRBD1 matching over 9 bases. From germline, CDR1 is LGHDT and CDR2 YNNKEL (reference sequence). V shed 5 bases and J 7 bases; nucleotides not matched to a gene: 6. There are 14 residues in the CDR3. The CDR3 DNA sequence: TGTGCCAGCAGCAGGACAGGGGCCAGGAATGAGCAGTTCTTC. Its translation is CASSRTGARNEQFF.

This clonotype has ten or more counts. The chain links TRBV9 to TRBJ2-7; D may be TRBD1 or TRBD2 (6 bases each). V lost 1 base and J 3 bases, leaving 23 bases between the germline ends. The CDR3 is made up of 18 amino acids. Germline V lookup: CDR1 SGDLS, CDR2 YYNGEE. This CDR3 is CASSVRPRTKDSYYEQYF. The DNA of the CDR3 is TGTGCCAGCAGCGTAAGACCCAGGACTAAGGACAGCTACTACGAGCAGTACTTC.

V gene TRBV2 combines with J gene TRBJ1-6; D gene uncertain. Trimming stripped 2 bases from V and 0 bases from J, with 14 bases between. The germline gives CDR1 SNHLY, CDR2 FYNNEI. CDR3 length equals 18 residues. The DNA for the CDR3 is TGTGCCAGCAGTGAACCGGTCAGCCGGAGCTCCTATAATTCACCCCTCCACTTT. Translation gives CASSEPVSRSSYNSPLHF.

This clonotype was seen more than once but under ten times. The rearrangement links TRBV7-2 to TRBJ2-5; tentative D call: TRBD2 (5 bases). Per germline, CDR1 SGHTA and CDR2 FQGNSA. The length of the CDR3 is 15 residues. V was clipped by 3 bases and J by 2 bases, with 13 bases between them. CDR3 amino acids: CASSFVVAKQETQYF. For the CDR3, the DNA is TGTGCCAGCAGCTTCGTAGTAGCGAAACAAGAGACCCAGTACTTC.

The sample holds many counts of this clonotype. The CDR3 bases are TGTGCCAGCAGCTTCGACCAGGACAGAGCGATGAACACTGAAGCTTTCTTT. It encodes CASSFDQDRAMNTEAFF. The chain couples TRBV11-2 to TRBJ1-1; D might be TRBD1 (6 bases). The CDR3 consists of 17 residues. V lost 3 bases, J lost 0 bases, and 17 bases lay in between. Germline assignment: CDR1 SGHAT and CDR2 FQNNGV.

This clonotype was detected only a few times. The chain is built from TRBV7-9 and TRBJ1-1; a possible D gene is TRBD1 (6 bases). Germline loops: CDR1 SEHNR, CDR2 FQNEAQ (reference sequence). Between the trimmed V and J ends, which lost 1 base and 4 bases, there was a span of 13 bases. This CDR3 is 15 amino acids long. The CDR3 coding sequence is TGTGCCAGCAGCTTAGATGAGGGGGTGACCACTGAAGCTTTCTTT. Translation gives CASSLDEGVTTEAFF.

This clonotype came up a few times. The chain has TRBV7-2 and TRBJ1-1; 7 bases match TRBD1. Germline lookup yields CDR1 SGHTA and CDR2 FQGNSA. Trimming cost V 5 bases and J 2 bases; bases outside gene matches: 8. CDR3 length equals 15 residues. As DNA, the CDR3 is TGTGCCAGCAGCGAAAACAGGGGTCTCAACACTGAAGCTTTCTTT. Translating it yields CASSENRGLNTEAFF.

This clonotype was seen only a few times. The chain links TRBV20-1 to TRBJ2-5, with a weak D call TRBD2 (5 bases). Looked up from germline, CDR1 is DFQATT and CDR2 is SNEGSKA (reference sequence). CDR3 length equals 15 residues. V lost 0 bases and J lost 4, with 15 bases in between. The CDR3 DNA is TGCAGTGCTAGAGATGCCCGGGATGTAGGAGAGACCCAGTACTTC. Its translation is CSARDARDVGETQYF.

The J gene is TRBJ2-1, the V gene TRBV29-1; 11 bases fit TRBD1. Germline V CDR1 and CDR2: SQVTM, ANQGSEA. The CDR3 consists of 18 residues. The V gene end was trimmed by 3 bases and the J gene end by 0 bases; junction bases not matched to a gene: 10. CDR3 sequence: CSVEGTGGAGSSYNEQFF. DNA of the CDR3: TGCAGCGTTGAGGGGACAGGGGGTGCGGGGAGCTCCTACAATGAGCAGTTCTTC.

This clonotype was recorded at least ten times. This chain uses TRBV5-1 with TRBJ1-4; D unclear. Germline values: CDR1 SGHRS, CDR2 YFSETQ. This CDR3 contains 12 residues. Trimming pared 4 bases from V and 8 bases from J, leaving 9 bases between. Here the CDR3 DNA reads TGCGCCAGCAGCGGGATCGGGGAAAAACTGTTTTTT. Residues: CASSGIGEKLFF. Based on the CDR3 plus reference TRBV5-1 and TRBJ1-4, the full variable domain is KAGVTQTPRYLIKTRGQQVTLSCSPISGHRSVSWYQQTPGQGLQFLFEYFSETQRNKGNFPGRFSGRQFSNSRSEMNVSTLELGDSALYLCASSGIGEKLFFGSGTQLSVL.

Worth noting for this clonotype: Because the CDR3's place on the DNA is in doubt, the DNA is left out and the CDR3 is given as listed by TCRdb. V and J are TRBV7-9 and TRBJ2-1; the D segment call TRBD2 is taken from the table without a DNA check. From its first to its last residue, the CDR3 has 16 amino acids. CDR1 SEHNR and CDR2 FQNEAQ come from the germline V gene (reference sequence). This chain's CDR3 is CASSLFASGTRVGEFF.

This clonotype was detected ten times or more. The chain combines TRBV12-3 or TRBV12-4 with TRBJ1-5, with 10 positions matching TRBD1. Trimming at V came to 5 bases and at J to 6 bases, leaving 10 bases not matched to a gene. The CDR3 spans 16 residues. DNA of the CDR3: TGTGCCAGCAGTCCCACTGACAGGGGGCTAAGTCAGCCCCAGCATTTT. This sequence encodes CASSPTDRGLSQPQHF.

This clonotype has at least ten counts. The CDR3 bases are TGTGCCAGCAGACTCCTAGCGGGACCCTACAATGAGCAGTTCTTC. Translation gives CASRLLAGPYNEQFF. The rearrangement uses TRBV28 and TRBJ2-1; the match to TRBD2 covers 9 bases. The CDR3 runs 15 residues. V lost 6 bases to trimming and J lost 2 bases; unmatched junction nucleotides: 5. Germline V gene data show CDR1 as MDHEN and CDR2 as SYDVKM.

The gene calls are TRBV29-1 and TRBJ2-7; unclear D gene. V dropped 5 bases and J dropped 5 bases, with 19 bases sitting between them. CDR3 size: 14 residues. In germline, CDR1 is SQVTM, CDR2 ANQGSEA. The CDR3 sequence: CSVRFGEGAHEQYF. CDR3 coding DNA: TGCAGCGTTCGCTTCGGTGAAGGTGCCCACGAGCAGTACTTC.

V usage is TRBV19 and J usage is TRBJ2-1, with D perhaps matching TRBD2 (6 bases). Per germline, CDR1 LNHDA and CDR2 SQIVND (reference sequence). The CDR3 covers 18 residues. V lost 3 bases, J lost 3 bases, and 21 bases lay in between. CDR3 bases: TGTGCCAGTAGTATGGTGGGAGGCCGAACGTTAGGCTACAATGAGCAGTTCTTC. Its protein is CASSMVGGRTLGYNEQFF.

This clonotype was seen many times. This chain connects TRBV27 to TRBJ2-3, with 9 positions matching TRBD2. The germline V gene has CDR1 MNHEY and CDR2 SMNVEV (reference sequence). After removal of 3 bases from V and 6 bases from J, the junction contained 10 bases not matched to a gene. The CDR3 totals 16 residues. DNA for the CDR3: TGTGCCAGCAGTTTCTTTGCGGGAGGGCCTAGGGATACGCAGTATTTT. Translating it yields CASSFFAGGPRDTQYF.

The V and J genes are TRBV4-3 and TRBJ2-6, with TRBD1 as a possible D gene (6 bases). Germline V gives CDR1 LGHNA, CDR2 YSLEER. Trimming pared 10 bases from V and 4 bases from J, leaving 20 bases between. The CDR3 is 16 amino acids. The CDR3 region is CATKPDRALGANVLTF. Written as DNA, the CDR3 is TGCGCCACCAAACCGGACAGAGCCCTCGGGGCCAACGTCCTGACTTTC.

This clonotype was counted ten times or more. The rearrangement uses TRBV15 and TRBJ2-3; D is perhaps TRBD1 (6 bases). The ends were cut back, 5 bases at V and 4 bases at J, with 10 bases in the middle. The CDR3 is 13 amino acids. Germline CDR1 is LNHNV and CDR2 is YYDKDF (reference sequence). The CDR3: CATSPDRSDTQYF. The CDR3 DNA sequence: TGTGCCACCAGCCCGGACAGATCAGATACGCAGTATTTT.

In this sample, this clonotype turned up a few times. The V call is TRBV19, the J call TRBJ1-1; unclear D gene. This CDR3 is 14 amino acids long. Germline CDR1 reads LNHDA; CDR2 reads SQIVND (reference sequence). V was cut by 3 bases and J by 8 bases, with 16 bases left in between. CDR3 sequence (DNA): TGTGCCAGTAGTATTCGTCCGGAGGGCCAAGAAGCTTTCTTT. It translates to CASSIRPEGQEAFF.

Many counts were recorded for this clonotype. The chain couples TRBV3-1 to TRBJ2-5; a possible D gene is TRBD1 (5 bases). Germline lookup yields CDR1 LGHDT and CDR2 YNNKEL (reference sequence). This CDR3 comprises 11 residues. The V gene lost 2 bases and the J gene lost 13 bases, with 11 bases spanning the gap. As DNA, the CDR3 is TGTGCCAGCAGCCAAACAGGCCTCCTGTACTTC. Its translation is CASSQTGLLYF.

This clonotype has at least ten counts. The chain recombines TRBV20-1 with TRBJ2-4; 7 nucleotides agree with TRBD1. The CDR3 spans 14 residues. Trimming at V came to 5 bases and at J to 0 bases, leaving 4 bases not matched to a gene. Germline-derived CDR1 and CDR2 are DFQATT and SNEGSKA (reference sequence). For the CDR3, the DNA is TGCAGTGCTCGACAGGGAATAGCCAAAAACATTCAGTACTTC. Residues: CSARQGIAKNIQYF.

The chain combines TRBV6-5 with TRBJ1-1; possibly TRBD1 for D (6 bases). CDR3 size: 15 residues. V shed 0 bases and J shed 1 base, with 9 bases lying between them. The germline V gene has CDR1 MNHEY and CDR2 SVGAGI. The CDR3 sequence: CASSYSKTGNTEAFF. CDR3 coding DNA: TGTGCCAGCAGTTACTCGAAGACAGGGAACACTGAAGCTTTCTTT.